The 24 T cell receptor beta chains given below trace back to one sample, sequenced in a study of blood T cell repertoires in COVID-19 (TCRdb year 2020). Library prep was done by the immunoSEQ multiplex PCR assay. In TCRdb, the immuneACCESS table is reduced to in-frame sequences with V and J assigned. These tables do not hold every clone; where another copy was compared, an unresolved V gene accounts for under half, and the others remain unexplained. This sample has about 280,000 clones in its table, and around 90% of those were observed once. The ten largest clones represent approximately 8.8% of the sample. The specimen sequenced was peripheral blood. All receptors derive from a man between 18 and 35 years old with active or convalescent COVID-19.

This clone occurred a few times. The CDR3, as DNA: TGTGCCAGCAGCGTAGCTGCCGGGACTAGCGGCCTCTACGAGCAGTACTTC. Translating it yields CASSVAAGTSGLYEQYF. The chain couples TRBV9 to TRBJ2-7; 11 bases align to TRBD2. Losses at the gene ends were 0 bases for V and 3 bases for J; bases not matched to a gene: 8. Germline loops: CDR1 SGDLS, CDR2 YYNGEE. The CDR3 consists of 17 residues.

This chain joins TRBV5-1 and TRBJ2-3; possible D gene TRBD2, 6 bases. The CDR3 is made up of 15 amino acids. V was trimmed by 0 bases and J by 4 bases, leaving 12 bases between them. Germline-derived CDR1 and CDR2 are SGHRS and YFSETQ. The CDR3 bases are TGCGCCAGCAGCTTGGGTGCGGGGAAGGCAGATACGCAGTATTTT. Protein product: CASSLGAGKADTQYF.

The rearrangement joins TRBV11-2 to TRBJ1-5; D not resolved. The CDR3 length is 13 residues. V shed 0 bases and J shed 7 bases, with 7 bases lying between them. CDR1 and CDR2 (germline): SGHAT, FQNNGV. The CDR3 reads CASSLDFRQPQHF. Here the CDR3 DNA reads TGTGCCAGCAGCTTAGATTTTAGACAGCCCCAGCATTTT. The variable domain in full, completed from reference TRBV11-2 and TRBJ1-5, reads EAGVAQSPRYKIIEKRQSVAFWCNPISGHATLYWYQQILGQGPKLLIQFQNNGVVDDSQLPKDRFSAERLKGVDSTLKIQPAKLEDSAVYLCASSLDFRQPQHFGDGTRLSIL.

V and J are TRBV14 and TRBJ2-5; 7 nucleotides line up with TRBD2. CDR1 is SGHDN and CDR2 is FVKESK in the germline V gene. With V trimmed by 3 bases and J by 5 bases, 15 bases remained unmatched. CDR3 length: 17 residues. The CDR3 nucleotides are TGTGCCAGCAGCCACCCGGCAAGCGGGGTGTTGGGGGAGACCCAGTACTTC. This encodes CASSHPASGVLGETQYF. Together with reference TRBV14 and TRBJ2-5, the CDR3 gives the full variable domain: EAGVTQFPSHSVIEKGQTVTLRCDPISGHDNLYWYRRVMGKEIKFLLHFVKESKQDESGMPNNRFLAERTGGTYSTLKVQPAELEDSGVYFCASSHPASGVLGETQYFGPGTRLLVL.

The chain employs TRBV11-2 and TRBJ2-3; 8 bases align to TRBD1. CDR1 is SGHAT, CDR2 FQNNGV, per germline. This CDR3 is 13 amino acids long. Trimming removed 5 bases from V and 6 bases from J; junction bases left unmatched: 4. Here the CDR3 DNA reads TGTGCCAGCAGCGGGAACAGGGGGGATACGCAGTATTTT. Protein product: CASSGNRGDTQYF.

The genes are TRBV13 and TRBJ2-5; 7 bases line up with TRBD2. J was trimmed by 5 bases and V by 5 bases; bases with no gene match: 2. This CDR3 has 12 residues. Germline assignment: CDR1 PRHDT and CDR2 FYEKMQ (reference sequence). The CDR3: CASSPGGETQYF. The CDR3 nucleotides read TGTGCCAGCAGCCCCGGGGGGGAGACCCAGTACTTC.

The chain joins TRBV27 to TRBJ2-5, with 7 bases that match TRBD1. The V gene end was trimmed by 5 bases and the J gene end by 5 bases; junction bases not matched to a gene: 14. The CDR3 is 16 amino acids. Germline V gene lookup returns CDR1 MNHEY and CDR2 SMNVEV (reference sequence). CDR3 sequence reads: CASSRLQGTGAETQYF. DNA for the CDR3: TGTGCCAGCAGTCGCCTACAGGGGACGGGTGCGGAGACCCAGTACTTC.

This sequence joins TRBV4-1 and TRBJ2-7; D is perhaps TRBD1 (5 bases). Looked up from germline, CDR1 is MGHRA and CDR2 is YSYEKL. The CDR3 runs 15 residues. Trimming took 1 base from V and 4 from J, leaving 14 bases between them. CDR3 in amino acids: CASSQAPEGAYEQYF. Written as DNA, the CDR3 is TGCGCCAGCAGCCAAGCCCCCGAAGGGGCTTACGAGCAGTACTTC.

The chain joins TRBV6-6 to TRBJ2-5; D is unclear. The CDR3 spans 15 residues. Germline V gene data show CDR1 as MNHNY and CDR2 as SVGAGI (reference sequence). Trimming took off 0 bases at V and 2 bases at J, with 10 bases between the two ends. The CDR3 protein is CASSYSQTRQETQYF. DNA of the CDR3: TGTGCCAGCAGTTACTCCCAAACGCGGCAAGAGACCCAGTACTTC.

The V gene is TRBV3-1 (or the pseudogene TRBV3-2), the J gene TRBJ1-1; 8 bases are a match to TRBD1. After removal of 0 bases from V and 0 bases from J, the junction contained 3 bases not matched to a gene. CDR1 is LGHDT and CDR2 is YNNKEL in the germline V gene (reference sequence). The CDR3 length is 16 residues. CDR3 residues: CASSQDQGALNTEAFF. Here the CDR3 DNA reads TGTGCCAGCAGCCAAGATCAGGGGGCACTGAACACTGAAGCTTTCTTT.

CDR3 region: CASSPRGSGGVRQETQYF. The CDR3 DNA follows: TGTGCCAGCAGCCCTCGGGGTAGCGGGGGGGTGAGACAAGAGACCCAGTACTTC. The rearrangement joins TRBV13 to TRBJ2-5; 11 bases are shared with TRBD2. Germline CDR1 and CDR2: PRHDT and FYEKMQ (reference sequence). The CDR3 is made up of 18 amino acids. V gave up 5 bases and J gave up 2 bases; unmatched junction bases: 13. The full variable domain, its missing parts supplied by reference TRBV13 and TRBJ2-5, is AAGVIQSPRHLIKEKRETATLKCYPIPRHDTVYWYQQGPGQDPQFLISFYEKMQSDKGSIPDRFSAQQFSDYHSELNMSSLELGDSALYFCASSPRGSGGVRQETQYFGPGTRLLVL.

As regards this clone: Given a much more abundant clone one base away, this may be a read error. In the same sample, other DNA sequences code for this CDR3. The rearrangement uses TRBV6-1 and TRBJ2-3, with 14 positions matching TRBD2. Looked up from germline, CDR1 is MNHNS and CDR2 is SASEGT. Germline trimming cut 3 bases from V and 4 bases from J; bases unmatched to any gene: 0. The CDR3 runs to 15 residues. This CDR3 reads CASSEGLAGADTQYF. In DNA form, the CDR3 reads TGTGCCAGCAGTGAGGGACTAGCGGGGGCAGATACGCAGTATTTT.

The chain recombines TRBV10-3 with TRBJ1-5; TRBD1 matches 7 bases. Per germline, CDR1 ENHRY and CDR2 SYGVKD. This CDR3 is 15 amino acids long. V lost 10 bases and J lost 0; bases outside the gene matches: 9. Written as DNA, the CDR3 is TGTGCCACCCAACCCGGGGACAGTAGCAATCAGCCCCAGCATTTT. Protein product: CATQPGDSSNQPQHF.

Ten or more counts support this clone. The CDR3 reads CASSLAGGEGGYTF. CDR3 nucleotide sequence: TGTGCCAGCAGCTTAGCAGGGGGCGAAGGTGGCTACACCTTC. V usage is TRBV7-9 and J usage is TRBJ1-2, with 7 bases matching TRBD1. The CDR3 totals 14 residues. The junction had 5 bases not matched to a gene; V was cut back by 0 bases and J by 7 bases. The germline gives CDR1 SEHNR, CDR2 FQNEAQ (reference sequence).

V is TRBV6-6 and J is TRBJ2-1; tentative D call: TRBD1 (7 bases). Germline lookup yields CDR1 MNHNY and CDR2 SVGAGI (reference sequence). This CDR3 has 13 residues. Trimming took off 8 bases at V and 4 bases at J, with 12 bases between the two ends. CDR3 coding DNA: TGTGCCAGCGGGGGGACAGCATACAATGAGCAGTTCTTC. The encoded protein is CASGGTAYNEQFF.

This chain uses TRBV4-1 with TRBJ2-3; possibly TRBD2 for D (6 bases). Germline lookup yields CDR1 MGHRA and CDR2 YSYEKL. Trimming pared 1 base from V and 2 bases from J, leaving 16 bases between. The CDR3 runs to 17 residues. The CDR3 nucleotides read TGCGCCAGCAGCCAAGTCTATATCCCGGGGGTCACAGATACGCAGTATTTT. It encodes CASSQVYIPGVTDTQYF.

This chain joins TRBV18 and TRBJ1-1, with D possibly TRBD1 on 5 matching bases. Germline V gene data show CDR1 as KGHSH and CDR2 as LQKENI. Trimming shortened V by 1 base and J by 4 bases, and 16 bases separated the two germline ends. The CDR3 spans 16 residues. The CDR3 is CASSPLMGRRGTEAFF. The CDR3 DNA reads TGTGCCAGCTCACCACTTATGGGCCGAAGGGGCACTGAAGCTTTCTTT.

This clone has ten or more counts. The chain combines TRBV5-6 with TRBJ1-3, with D uncertain. CDR1 and CDR2 from the germline V gene are SGHDT and YYEEEE. This CDR3 contains 15 residues. Trimming stripped 4 bases from V and 0 bases from J, with 11 bases between. CDR3 DNA: TGTGCCAGCAGCATAAGACTGAACTCTGGAAACACCATATATTTT. Protein sequence: CASSIRLNSGNTIYF. The whole variable domain, filled in from reference TRBV5-6 and TRBJ1-3, reads DAGVTQSPTHLIKTRGQQVTLRCSPKSGHDTVSWYQQALGQGPQFIFQYYEEEERQRGNFPDRFSGHQFPNYSSELNVNALLLGDSALYLCASSIRLNSGNTIYFGEGSWLTVV.

This clone appeared once. The V call is TRBV27, the J call TRBJ1-1; 7 nucleotides agree with TRBD1. The CDR3 runs 19 residues. Trimming at V came to 1 base and at J to 0 bases, leaving 14 bases not matched to a gene. The V gene's germline CDR1 is MNHEY and CDR2 SMNVEV (reference sequence). For the CDR3, the DNA is TGTGCCAGCAGTTTATTGAGCCCTTTTCAGGGGGACTTGAACACTGAAGCTTTCTTT. It specifies CASSLLSPFQGDLNTEAFF.

The chain recombines TRBV7-9 with TRBJ2-2; possibly TRBD1 for D (6 bases). V dropped 11 bases and J dropped 6 bases, with 16 bases sitting between them. Germline-derived CDR1 and CDR2 are SEHNR and FQNEAQ (reference sequence). CDR3 length: 13 amino acids. The CDR3, as DNA: TGTGCCCACCCCTTGGGACACGCCGGGGAGCTGTTTTTT. Its translation is CAHPLGHAGELFF.

The chain combines TRBV29-1 with TRBJ2-3; D perhaps matches TRBD1 (5 bases). Germline loops: CDR1 SQVTM, CDR2 ANQGSEA. The CDR3 has 13 amino acids. Trimming removed 6 bases from V and 1 base from J, with 11 bases in between. The DNA of the CDR3 is TGCAGCGTAAACCCGACAGGCACAGATACGCAGTATTTT. This sequence encodes CSVNPTGTDTQYF.

This clone was seen repeatedly, ten times or more. The chain is built from TRBV10-2 and TRBJ1-6; tentatively, D is TRBD1 (5 bases). The germline V and J ends were trimmed by 3 bases and 5 bases, with 14 bases remaining between them. CDR3 length equals 16 residues. The V gene's germline CDR1 is WSHSY and CDR2 SAAADI. In DNA, the CDR3 is TGCGCCAGCAGTGATCAGGGAAAAATTAATAATTCACCCCTCCACTTT. Amino acids: CASSDQGKINNSPLHF.

This clone is medium-sized (0.01 to 0.1%) within its sample. Additional DNA sequences in this sample encode the identical CDR3. The chain carries TRBV7-8 and TRBJ1-1; 8 bases line up with TRBD1. The germline CDR1 and CDR2 sequences are SGHVS and FQNEAQ. The length of the CDR3 is 13 residues. Losses at the gene ends were 6 bases for V and 4 bases for J; bases not matched to a gene: 4. The CDR3 is CASSLTGGTEAFF. The CDR3 coding sequence is TGTGCCAGCAGTCTAACAGGGGGCACTGAAGCTTTCTTT.

The chain links TRBV18 to TRBJ1-1; D unclear. Germline V gene sequence: CDR1 KGHSH, CDR2 LQKENI. This CDR3 is built from 11 residues. Trimming removed 6 bases at V and 4 bases at J, with 6 bases between. In nucleotides, the CDR3 is TGTGCCAGCTCCCCCTTCACTGAAGCTTTCTTT. Protein sequence: CASSPFTEAFF.